This T cell receptor (beta chain) is drawn from a study of OX40 agonist ivuxolimab in advanced cancers. Blood sampling was done at baseline, cycle 4 day 1, and cycle 7 day 1. The CDR3 runs 15 residues. V lost 1 base and J 5 bases, leaving 14 bases between the germline ends. Looked up from germline, CDR1 is KGHSH and CDR2 is LQKENI. TCRdb's copy holds only in-frame clones and misses some; the assay was immunoSEQ multiplex PCR. In the table there are some 59,000 clones, roughly 87% of which are singletons. This sequence joins TRBV18 and TRBJ2-5; possible D gene TRBD1, 6 bases. The sequence derives from an adult with an advanced solid tumor such as melanoma, head and neck, liver or kidney cancer. This sample comprised CD4+ or CD8+ T cells sorted from blood, obtained in a trial of the OX40 agonist ivuxolimab. The CDR3 sequence is CASSPRRNRVETQYF. The CDR3 DNA is TGTGCCAGCTCACCACGGCGGAACAGGGTTGAGACCCAGTACTTC.